This T cell receptor (beta chain) was observed in a study of Graves' ophthalmopathy and Graves' hyperthyroidism. Study-level points and caveats: Blood shared most expanded thyroid clonotypes above 0.001 frequency.

The PBMC fraction was derived from about 9.2 ml of fresh peripheral blood. Researchers took RNA transcripts and amplified TCR beta CDR3 regions from them. An opening RT-PCR round employed HTBI primers and preceded a second-round multiplex PCR. TCRdb reprocessed the multiplex PCR reads with MiXCR, giving one entry per CDR3 protein. The sample consists of hundreds of thousands of distinct CDR3 sequences, about a fifth of them appearing once. This CDR3 is built from 15 residues. Germline trimming cut 4 bases from V and 2 bases from J; bases unmatched to any gene: 8. This clonotype was counted ten times or more. Its antigen is unknown.

What was sequenced was peripheral blood. The chain recombines TRBV12-3 or TRBV12-4 with TRBJ2-7; 7 nucleotides line up with TRBD1. The receptor was isolated from a woman between 18 and 29 years old with stable Graves' hyperthyroidism. Some clones in this sample may be carry-over from other donors' samples. CDR3 nucleotides: TGTGCCAGCAGTTCCAGACAGGGACGAACCTACGAGCAGTACTTC. Protein sequence: CASSSRQGRTYEQYF.